Shown below are 25 T cell receptor beta chains from a single sample sequenced in a study of human T cells and chemical hapten exposure. Time point reported: patch test 1, 2 weeks after DPC sensitization. Treatment specified: therapeutic diphenylcyclopropenone sensitization with weekly scalp DPC. TCRdb used MiXCR to reprocess the RACE reads, holding one entry per CDR3 protein. The sample has approximately 82,000 distinct CDR3 sequences; about 10% are singletons. The sequences come from whole blood, collected in connection with sensitization to the hapten diphenylcyclopropenone (DPC). Receptors were obtained from a man aged 40-50 years with alopecia areata. Some clones in this sample may be carry-over from other donors' samples.

This clonotype has more than one count but fewer than ten. The chain links TRBV5-4 to TRBJ2-7, with D perhaps TRBD2 (5 bases). V was shortened by 3 bases and J by 7 bases, with 17 bases between the two germline ends. Germline CDR1 SGHNT, CDR2 YYREEE (reference sequence). CDR3 size: 14 residues. The CDR3 coding sequence is TGTGCCAGCAGCTCTCTAGCCATTCCTCGTGAGCAGTACGTC. Protein sequence: CASSSLAIPREQYV.

Only a few counts were recorded for this clonotype. The chain carries TRBV2 and TRBJ2-1; no definite D call. The CDR3 sequence is 14 residues long. Germline V gene sequence: CDR1 SNHLY, CDR2 FYNNEI. V lost 3 bases and J lost 8, with 14 bases in between. In DNA form, the CDR3 reads TGTGCCAGCAGTGATCTGACGGCCGTGGATGAGCAGTTCTTC. Translated: CASSDLTAVDEQFF.

The chain joins TRBV29-1 to TRBJ1-2; D gene ambiguous. The CDR3 contains 11 residues. V lost 5 bases and J lost 2, with 6 bases in between. CDR1 SQVTM and CDR2 ANQGSEA come from the germline V gene. CDR3 region: CSVPQNYGYTF. The CDR3 DNA reads TGCAGCGTTCCGCAAAACTATGGCTACACCTTC.

This clonotype has a handful of counts. This chain links TRBV7-2 with TRBJ1-5; D is possibly TRBD1 (6 bases). The V and J ends lost 4 bases and 6 bases respectively, with 13 bases between them. Germline values: CDR1 SGHTA, CDR2 FQGNSA. The CDR3 is made up of 14 amino acids. This chain's CDR3 is CASSSMGAGQPQHF. CDR3 sequence (DNA): TGTGCCAGCAGCTCTATGGGGGCGGGTCAGCCCCAGCATTTT.

This clonotype was observed many times. This rearrangement joins TRBV29-1 to TRBJ2-7; no reliable D call. This CDR3 contains 12 residues. Germline V gene data show CDR1 as SQVTM and CDR2 as ANQGSEA. Trimming cost V 3 bases and J 1 base, with 7 bases left between them. The CDR3: CSVDRVSYEQYV. For the CDR3, the DNA is TGCAGCGTTGACCGAGTTTCCTACGAGCAGTACGTC.

In its sample, this clonotype was seen a few times. The chain uses TRBV11-2 and TRBJ2-1; D not resolved. Germline V gene data show CDR1 as SGHAT and CDR2 as FQNNGV. The length of the CDR3 is 17 residues. V shed 3 bases and J shed 6 bases, with 21 bases lying between them. This CDR3 is CASSLGYSDRYLNEQFF. CDR3 coding DNA: TGTGCCAGCAGCTTGGGTTATAGTGACCGTTATCTCAATGAGCAGTTCTTC.

This clonotype was detected a few times. The chain carries TRBV12-3 or TRBV12-4 and TRBJ2-1, with 8 bases aligning to TRBD2. Trimming at V came to 7 bases and at J to 4 bases, leaving 6 bases not matched to a gene. This CDR3 has 14 amino acids. The chain's CDR3 is CASNRGLEYNEQFF. The CDR3 region has the DNA TGTGCCAGCAATAGGGGACTAGAGTACAATGAGCAGTTCTTC.

This clonotype showed up many times. The chain recombines TRBV24-1 with TRBJ1-2; 7 positions agree with TRBD1. Germline V gene lookup returns CDR1 KGHDR and CDR2 SFDVKD. The CDR3 has 12 residues. The V segment lost 9 bases and the J segment 6 bases; nucleotides outside the gene matches: 6. The CDR3 loop reads CATGGTVDGYTF. For the CDR3, the DNA is TGTGCCACCGGGGGGACAGTGGATGGCTACACCTTC.

This clonotype was seen a few times. The V gene is TRBV2, the J gene TRBJ2-6, with 10 positions matching TRBD1. The V gene's germline CDR1 is SNHLY and CDR2 FYNNEI. The J segment lost 2 bases and the V segment lost 7 bases, leaving 8 bases of the junction unmatched. The CDR3 spans 17 residues. CDR3 residues: CASKRSGTGAGANVLTF. In DNA, the CDR3 is TGTGCCAGCAAACGCTCAGGGACAGGGGCTGGGGCCAACGTCCTGACTTTC.

The CDR3 loop is CASSERDYHLNEQFF. The CDR3 bases are TGTGCCAGCAGTGAAAGGGACTACCATCTCAATGAGCAGTTCTTC. V is TRBV2 and J is TRBJ2-1; 7 bases line up with TRBD2. There are 15 residues in the CDR3. After removal of 2 bases from V and 6 bases from J, the junction contained 7 bases not matched to a gene. Germline assignment: CDR1 SNHLY and CDR2 FYNNEI.

There are a few counts of this clonotype. CDR3 sequence (DNA): TGCAGTGCTCGGGACAGGGTGGGCAATCAGCCCCAGCATTTT. Amino acids: CSARDRVGNQPQHF. The chain carries TRBV20-1 and TRBJ1-5; 9 bases agree with TRBD1. The CDR3 has 14 residues. Germline-derived CDR1 and CDR2 are DFQATT and SNEGSKA (reference sequence). J gave up 2 bases and V 5 bases, and 4 bases lay outside the gene matches.

V gene TRBV6-6 combines with J gene TRBJ2-7; TRBD1 aligns across 8 bases. The CDR3 covers 14 residues. With V trimmed by 2 bases and J by 7 bases, 7 bases remained unmatched. CDR1 and CDR2 from the germline V gene are MNHNY and SVGAGI (reference sequence). The CDR3: CASSYPGQGREQYV. The CDR3 DNA reads as TGTGCCAGCAGTTACCCCGGACAGGGCAGGGAGCAGTACGTC.

The chain is built from TRBV29-1 and TRBJ2-2, with D possibly TRBD2 on 5 matching bases. The CDR3 runs 13 residues. Germline V gives CDR1 SQVTM, CDR2 ANQGSEA. Trimming cost V 3 bases and J 4 bases, with 9 bases left between them. This chain's CDR3 is CSVDRGGTGELFF. The CDR3 nucleotides read TGCAGCGTTGATCGGGGTGGCACCGGGGAGCTGTTTTTT.

This clonotype was seen more than once but under ten times. The chain recombines TRBV28 with TRBJ1-4; 7 positions match TRBD1. The CDR3 is 14 amino acids. Germline trimming cut 5 bases from V and 8 bases from J; bases unmatched to any gene: 8. Looked up from germline, CDR1 is MDHEN and CDR2 is SYDVKM. The CDR3 nucleotides read TGTGCCAGCAGTCCACGACAGGGAGGAGAAAAACTGTTTTTT. This translates into CASSPRQGGEKLFF. Looking up the rest from reference TRBV28 and TRBJ1-4 gives the full variable domain: DVKVTQSSRYLVKRTGEKVFLECVQDMDHENMFWYRQDPGLGLRLIYFSYDVKMKEKGDIPEGYSVSREKKERFSLILESASTNQTSMYLCASSPRQGGEKLFFGSGTQLSVL.

This chain links TRBV7-9 with TRBJ1-1, with D possibly TRBD1 on 6 matching bases. Germline CDR1 and CDR2: SEHNR and FQNEAQ (reference sequence). Between the trimmed V and J ends, which lost 1 base and 0 bases, there was a span of 18 bases. There are 18 residues in the CDR3. CDR3: CASSLGIGAGTMNTEAFF. CDR3 DNA sequence: TGTGCCAGCAGCTTAGGTATAGGAGCCGGGACAATGAACACTGAAGCTTTCTTT. The full variable domain, completed using reference TRBV7-9 and TRBJ1-1, is DTGVSQNPRHKITKRGQNVTFRCDPISEHNRLYWYRQTLGQGPEFLTYFQNEAQLEKSRLLSDRFSAERPKGSFSTLEIQRTEQGDSAMYLCASSLGIGAGTMNTEAFFGQGTRLTVV.

This clonotype was picked up a small number of times. The chain couples TRBV7-2 to TRBJ1-5; possible D gene TRBD1, 6 bases. The V end was cut by 5 bases, the J end by 5 bases, with 13 bases between. The CDR3 is 14 residues long. Germline V gives CDR1 SGHTA, CDR2 FQGNSA. CDR3 nucleotides: TGTGCCAGCAGCCAGCGAAGGGGGGATCAGCCCCAGCATTTT. This translates into CASSQRRGDQPQHF.

This clonotype was observed many times. The V and J genes are TRBV4-2 and TRBJ2-7, with TRBD2 matching 14 bases. Germline V gives CDR1 LGHNA, CDR2 YNFKEQ. With V trimmed by 4 bases and J by 10 bases, 12 bases remained unmatched. This CDR3 is 16 amino acids long. In DNA form, the CDR3 reads TGTGCCAGCAGCCGTTCGGGACTAGCGGGAGAAGGGGACCAGTACTTC. This translates into CASSRSGLAGEGDQYF.

CDR3 DNA: TGTGCCAGCAGATGGCAGGGGTCCCGGGGGACAGATACGCAGTATTTT. This translates into CASRWQGSRGTDTQYF. J is TRBJ2-3 and V is TRBV5-4, with D tentatively TRBD1 or TRBD2 (6 bases each). The ends were cut back, 5 bases at V and 3 bases at J, with 19 bases in the middle. CDR3 length: 16 residues. The germline V gene encodes CDR1 SGHNT and CDR2 YYREEE (reference sequence). Full variable domain (outside the CDR3, taken from reference TRBV5-4 and TRBJ2-3): ETGVTQSPTHLIKTRGQQVTLRCSSQSGHNTVSWYQQALGQGPQFIFQYYREEENGRGNFPPRFSGLQFPNYSSELNVNALELDDSALYLCASRWQGSRGTDTQYFGPGTRLTVL.

The V and J genes are TRBV4-2 and TRBJ2-3, with no clear D. The CDR3 is 12 amino acids. With 1 base removed from V and 5 bases from J, the gap between germline ends came to 4 bases. Germline CDR1 reads LGHNA; CDR2 reads YNFKEQ. CDR3 protein: CASSQARDTQYF. CDR3 nucleotides: TGTGCCAGCAGCCAAGCAAGAGATACGCAGTATTTT.

V is TRBV19 and J is TRBJ2-3; the D call may be TRBD1 or TRBD2 (5 bases each). The CDR3 is 19 residues long. Germline-derived CDR1 and CDR2 are LNHDA and SQIVND (reference sequence). V was pared by 6 bases and J by 1 base, with 26 bases between. CDR3 sequence: CASSGAPGKGRGGTDTQYF. The DNA of the CDR3 is TGTGCCAGTAGCGGGGCCCCGGGTAAGGGCCGCGGAGGCACAGATACGCAGTATTTT.

The V gene is TRBV4-3, the J gene TRBJ1-3; no clear D. V lost 0 bases and J lost 6, with 15 bases in between. CDR1 and CDR2 from the germline V gene are LGHNA and YSLEER. This CDR3 comprises 16 residues. The CDR3 DNA follows: TGCGCCAGCAGCCAAGATCGAACCTTTCCCGCAAACACCATATATTTT. Amino acids: CASSQDRTFPANTIYF.

CDR3 amino acids: CASSLGTTPSTDTQYF. The CDR3 DNA reads as TGTGCCAGCAGCTTAGGGACTACCCCTAGCACAGATACGCAGTATTTT. This sequence joins TRBV7-8 and TRBJ2-3; perhaps TRBD2 as D (6 bases). With 1 base removed from V and 0 bases from J, the gap between germline ends came to 11 bases. The germline V gene encodes CDR1 SGHVS and CDR2 FQNEAQ. This CDR3 comprises 16 residues.

Note on this clonotype: Possible read error: a much larger clone is one base away. V gene TRBV4-3 combines with J gene TRBJ2-7; unclear D gene. CDR3 length: 15 amino acids. Trimming took 1 base from V and 2 from J, leaving 12 bases between them. Germline loops: CDR1 LGHNA, CDR2 YSLEER. CDR3 residues: CASSQGLGDPYEQYF. As DNA, the CDR3 is TGCGCCAGCAGCCAAGGACTGGGCGACCCCTACGAGCAGTACTTC.

This clonotype has at least ten counts. This rearrangement joins TRBV20-1 to TRBJ2-3; TRBD1 agrees at 9 bases. The germline gives CDR1 DFQATT, CDR2 SNEGSKA (reference sequence). The ends lost 4 bases at V and 2 bases at J; junction bases unmatched: 13. The CDR3 is made up of 17 amino acids. CDR3 DNA: TGCAGTGCTAAGCCTCCTCCGGGACAGGGACCCACAGATACGCAGTATTTT. Amino acid sequence: CSAKPPPGQGPTDTQYF.

V usage is TRBV29-1 and J usage is TRBJ2-3; no clear D gene. Germline V gene lookup returns CDR1 SQVTM and CDR2 ANQGSEA. V was cut by 0 bases and J by 0 bases, with 16 bases left in between. CDR3 length: 17 amino acids. The CDR3 sequence: CSVEDYGAESSTDTQYF. CDR3 nucleotide sequence: TGCAGCGTTGAAGATTATGGTGCGGAAAGTAGCACAGATACGCAGTATTTT.